This TCR beta chain derives from a study of shared clonotypes between healthy human individuals. V gave up 4 bases and J gave up 2 bases, with 15 bases separating them. The CDR3 is made up of 15 amino acids. CDR1 and CDR2 from the germline V gene are MGHRA and YSYEKL. TCRdb's copy holds only in-frame clones and misses some; the assay was immunoSEQ multiplex PCR. The data contain 1.5 million to 1.9 million clones, 95% to 99% of them singletons. The sample consisted of naive CD4+ T cells sorted from blood. Subset described: CD45RA+ positively selected. This clonotype originated in a young man in good health. This chain uses TRBV4-1 with TRBJ2-7; D ambiguous. This chain's CDR3 is CASSRGSNGPYEQYF. The CDR3 nucleotides are TGCGCCAGCAGCCGGGGATCGAACGGTCCCTACGAGCAGTACTTC.